This T cell receptor (beta chain) was captured in a study of blood T cell repertoires in COVID-19 (dated by TCRdb to 2020 to 2021). Background on the whole study: Samples covering the acute and convalescent phases of COVID-19 were provided by collaborators in the United States, Italy and Spain. The prospective study material was composed of cDNA or gDNA derived from T cells, B-cell-depleted T cells, or PBMCs. The dataset comprised deeply sampled blood TCRbeta repertoires from subjects exposed to, actively infected with, or recovered from COVID-19. A freely available public database, intended as a resource for researchers studying the immune response to SARS-CoV-2, is where the repertoires were released. The samples were drawn from the first 160 participants of the ongoing ImmuneRACE study and from 1,200 or so subjects provided by 6 global collaborators. The sample metadata nearly always contained a de-identified subject ID, COVID-19 status, age in years and sex. Where available, HLA class I and class II types were obtained from metadata supplied by the sample provider rather than from assay-based typing.

V is reduced by 4 bases and J by 3 bases, leaving a spacing of 13 bases between them. From a lookup of the germline V gene, CDR1 and CDR2 are SGHRS and YFSETQ. The CDR3 holds 14 amino acids from the cysteine to the phenylalanine. Only CDR3 DNA remains: 42 bases, in frame from the first base. What the authors observed across the whole study: How much clinical and demographic metadata was included differed by source and by participant, and the metadata was provided uncurated.

TCRbeta CDR3 regions were amplified from genomic DNA by means of the immunoSEQ Assay, a bias-controlled multiplex PCR. The published analysis was carried out like this. The number of nucleated cells in each sample was estimated by amplification of reference gene primers within the assay. To quantify the absolute abundance of each unique TCRbeta CDR3 rearrangement, sequence reads were collapsed and filtered. For each sample, productive Simpson clonality was calculated as the square root of Simpson's diversity index across productive rearrangements. Sourced from immuneACCESS, this table was stored by TCRdb with only in-frame sequences that have V and J called. A share of the clones is absent; for the studies checked, an unresolved V gene accounts for under half, and the remainder has no known explanation. The V and J calls and clone size are taken from that table; D and trimming were inferred from the DNA. The sample table contains 150,000 or so clones; only one count was recorded for about 86% of them. The top ten hold roughly 8.2% of the sample.

With regard to this clone: Its antigen is unknown. No base quality information exists; no much larger clone differs at one position.

The collaborating institutions used their own protocols to collect whole blood in K2EDTA tubes. For TCRbeta analysis, collaborators shipped samples in one of three forms: frozen whole blood, isolated PBMCs, or DNA extracted from either of those sample types. The receptor chain draws on TRBV5-1 and TRBJ1-2, and TRBD1 may be the D gene, going by 6 matching bases. The receptor was derived from a man in his fifties or sixties with acute or convalescent COVID-19. The sample consisted of peripheral blood. The nucleotides are TGCGCCAGCAGCGCGCGGAACAGGGACTATGGCTACACCTTC. This yields the protein CASSARNRDYGYTF.